This T cell receptor (beta chain) was sequenced for a study of cytomegalovirus exposure and HLA in healthy donors. Study as a whole: About 200 million T cells yielded 120 million or so unique TCR beta sequences, as an earlier analysis found.

Primers included in the PCR were 60 Vbeta and 13 Jbeta primers. Some clones are missing from TCRdb's copy, which holds only in-frame ones; the method was immunoSEQ multiplex PCR. Among around 180,000 clones listed, around 77% were seen once. Comments on this clone: Its specificity is not known.

Trimming left V 5 bases short and J 11 bases short, with 15 bases between. The V gene's germline CDR1 is MNHNS and CDR2 SASEGT. The CDR3 extends over 12 amino acids. Notes on the study in general: TCR beta sequences numbering around 15,000 were associated with HLA alleles at 0.05 false discovery rate in a later analysis. Certain sequence variants were highly shared and formed a cluster, and this cluster was likely a sequencing artifact. It was reported that TCR beta sequences correctly inferred the HLA-A and HLA-B alleles for most subjects.

V and J are TRBV6-1 and TRBJ1-1, with D possibly being TRBD1 (5 bases). The receptor was isolated from a man aged 55 to 70 in good health and CMV-seronegative. Sequencing input: PBMCs. The DNA of the CDR3 is TGTGCCAGCAGTCTTTCGGGAGGGGACGCTTTCTTT. Amino acids: CASSLSGGDAFF.